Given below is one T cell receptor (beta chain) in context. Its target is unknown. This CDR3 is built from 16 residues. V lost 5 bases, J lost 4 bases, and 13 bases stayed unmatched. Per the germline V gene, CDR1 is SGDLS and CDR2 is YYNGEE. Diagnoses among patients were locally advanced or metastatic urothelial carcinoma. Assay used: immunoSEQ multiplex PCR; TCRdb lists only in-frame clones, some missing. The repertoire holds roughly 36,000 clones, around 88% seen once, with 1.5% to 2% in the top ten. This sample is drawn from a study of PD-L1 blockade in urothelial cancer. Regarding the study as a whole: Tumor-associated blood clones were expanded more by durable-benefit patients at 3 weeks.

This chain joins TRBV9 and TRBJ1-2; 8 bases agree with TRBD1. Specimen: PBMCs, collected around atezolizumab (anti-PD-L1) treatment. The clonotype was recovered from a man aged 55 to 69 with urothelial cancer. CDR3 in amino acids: CASRKNQGQGPYGYTF. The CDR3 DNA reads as TGTGCCAGCAGGAAAAACCAAGGACAGGGCCCCTATGGCTACACCTTC.